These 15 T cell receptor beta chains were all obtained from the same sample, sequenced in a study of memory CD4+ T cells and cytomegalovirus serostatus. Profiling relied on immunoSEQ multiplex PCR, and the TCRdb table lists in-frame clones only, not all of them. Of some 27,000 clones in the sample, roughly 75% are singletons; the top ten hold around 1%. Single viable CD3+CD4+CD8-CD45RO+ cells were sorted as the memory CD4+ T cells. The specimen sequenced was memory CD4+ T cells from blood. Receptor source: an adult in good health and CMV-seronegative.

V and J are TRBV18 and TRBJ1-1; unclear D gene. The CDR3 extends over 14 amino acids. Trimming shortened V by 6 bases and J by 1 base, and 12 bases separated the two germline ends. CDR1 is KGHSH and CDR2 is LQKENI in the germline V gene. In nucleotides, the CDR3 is TGTGCCAGCTCCGACCAGGCGGAGAACACTGAAGCTTTCTTT. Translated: CASSDQAENTEAFF.

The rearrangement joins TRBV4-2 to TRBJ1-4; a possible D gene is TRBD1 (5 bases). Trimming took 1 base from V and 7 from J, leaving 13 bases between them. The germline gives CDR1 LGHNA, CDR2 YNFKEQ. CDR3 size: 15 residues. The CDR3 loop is CASSQAGGGGEKLFF. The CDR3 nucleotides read TGTGCCAGCAGCCAAGCGGGGGGGGGAGGTGAAAAACTGTTTTTT.

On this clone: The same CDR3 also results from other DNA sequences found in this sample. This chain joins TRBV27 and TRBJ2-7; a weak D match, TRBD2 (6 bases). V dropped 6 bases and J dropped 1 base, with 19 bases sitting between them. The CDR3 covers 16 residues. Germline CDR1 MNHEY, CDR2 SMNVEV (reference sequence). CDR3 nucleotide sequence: TGTGCCAGCAGGTCCCCCCAAGCGGGTCGTTCCTACGAGCAGTACTTC. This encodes CASRSPQAGRSYEQYF.

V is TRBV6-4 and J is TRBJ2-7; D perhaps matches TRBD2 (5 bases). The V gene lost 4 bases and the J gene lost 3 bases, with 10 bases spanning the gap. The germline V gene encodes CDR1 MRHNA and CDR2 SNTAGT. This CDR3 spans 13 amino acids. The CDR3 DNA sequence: TGTGCCAGCAGTGTAGAGGGCGGCTACGAGCAGTACTTC. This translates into CASSVEGGYEQYF.

CDR3: CASSLLAGAQQFF. The DNA for the CDR3 is TGCGCCAGCAGCTTGCTCGCGGGAGCGCAACAGTTCTTC. The genes are TRBV5-1 and TRBJ2-1, with TRBD2 matching over 7 bases. The trim removed 1 base at V and 13 bases at J, leaving 8 bases unmatched. In germline, CDR1 is SGHRS, CDR2 YFSETQ. This CDR3 is 13 amino acids long.

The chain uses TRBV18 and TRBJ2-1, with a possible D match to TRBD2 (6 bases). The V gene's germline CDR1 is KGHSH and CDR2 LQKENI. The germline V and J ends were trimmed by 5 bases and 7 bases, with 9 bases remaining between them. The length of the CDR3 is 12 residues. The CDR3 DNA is TGTGCCAGCTCAACCCGGGGGAATGAGCAGTTCTTC. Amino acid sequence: CASSTRGNEQFF.

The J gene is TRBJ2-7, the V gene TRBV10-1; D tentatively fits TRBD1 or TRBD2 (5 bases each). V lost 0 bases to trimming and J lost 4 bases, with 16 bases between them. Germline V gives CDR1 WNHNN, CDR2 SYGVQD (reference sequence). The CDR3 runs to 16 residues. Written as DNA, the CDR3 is TGCGCCAGCAGTGAGTCGAGGGGTAGCGCCTGGTACGAGCAGTACTTC. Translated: CASSESRGSAWYEQYF.

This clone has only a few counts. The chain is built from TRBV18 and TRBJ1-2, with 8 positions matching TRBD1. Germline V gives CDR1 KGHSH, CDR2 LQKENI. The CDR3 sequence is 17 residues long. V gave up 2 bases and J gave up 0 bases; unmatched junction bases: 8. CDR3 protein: CASSPGQGLGANYGYTF. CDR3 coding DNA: TGTGCCAGCTCACCAGGACAGGGATTAGGTGCTAACTATGGCTACACCTTC.

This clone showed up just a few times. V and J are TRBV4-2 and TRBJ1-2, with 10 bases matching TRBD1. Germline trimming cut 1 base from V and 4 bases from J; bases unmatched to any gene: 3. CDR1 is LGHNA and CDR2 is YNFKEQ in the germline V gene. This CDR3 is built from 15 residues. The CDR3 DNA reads TGTGCCAGCAGCCAAGGGGGACAGGGGTCCTATGGCTACACCTTC. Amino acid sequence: CASSQGGQGSYGYTF.

As DNA, the CDR3 is TGTGCCAGCATTTTCCAGACCGTTGGGAATGAGCAGTTCTTC. Amino acid sequence: CASIFQTVGNEQFF. The chain combines TRBV6-1 with TRBJ2-1; D remains ambiguous. The length of the CDR3 is 14 residues. The V gene lost 7 bases and the J gene lost 7 bases, with 17 bases spanning the gap. Germline V gene sequence: CDR1 MNHNS, CDR2 SASEGT.

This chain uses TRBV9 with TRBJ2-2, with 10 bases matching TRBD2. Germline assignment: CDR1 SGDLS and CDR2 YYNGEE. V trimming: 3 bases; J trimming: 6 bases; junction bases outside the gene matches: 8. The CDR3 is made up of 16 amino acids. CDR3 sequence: CASSGASGSTSGELFF. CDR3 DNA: TGTGCCAGCAGCGGGGCTAGCGGGAGTACATCCGGGGAGCTGTTTTTT.

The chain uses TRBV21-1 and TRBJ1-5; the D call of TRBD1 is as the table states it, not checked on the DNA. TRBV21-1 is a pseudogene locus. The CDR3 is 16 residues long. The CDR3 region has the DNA TGTGCCAGCAGCCGACGACAGGACAGGGTCGCTCAGCCCCAGCATTTT. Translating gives CASSRRQDRVAQPQHF.

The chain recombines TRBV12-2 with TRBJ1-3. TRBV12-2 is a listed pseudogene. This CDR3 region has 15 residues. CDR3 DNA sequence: TGTGCAAGTCGCTTCCACCCGACGGGTGGAAACACCATATATTTT. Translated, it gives CASRFHPTGGNTIYF.

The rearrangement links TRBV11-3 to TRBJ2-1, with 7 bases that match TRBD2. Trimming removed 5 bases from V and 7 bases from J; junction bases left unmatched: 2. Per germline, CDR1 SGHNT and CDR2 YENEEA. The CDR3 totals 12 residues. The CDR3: CASSQGGNEQFF. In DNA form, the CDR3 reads TGTGCCAGCAGCCAGGGAGGGAATGAGCAGTTCTTC.

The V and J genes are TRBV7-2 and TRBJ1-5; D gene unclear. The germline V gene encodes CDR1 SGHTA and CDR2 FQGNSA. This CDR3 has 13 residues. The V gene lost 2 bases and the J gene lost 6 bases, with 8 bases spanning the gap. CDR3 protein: CASSLSLRQPQHF. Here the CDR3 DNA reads TGTGCCAGCAGCTTAAGTCTTCGTCAGCCCCAGCATTTT.